This TCR beta chain was sequenced for a study of human T cells and chemical hapten exposure (dated by TCRdb to the early 2020s). As for the study more broadly: For sensitization, 2% DPC in acetone was applied to an approximately 2 cm by approximately 2 cm area of upper inner arm skin. Throughout the study period of 20 to 30 weeks, patients also received therapeutic DPC doses to the scalp every week. Patch testing was done on the upper back using Finn chambers containing 0.01% DPC, and results were scored after 6 days according to International Contact Dermatitis Research Group standards. The mostly female patient cohort included alopecia areata with under or over 50% scalp involvement, alopecia totalis and alopecia universalis. The libraries were sequenced as a pool, and the TCR yield per sample differed mostly because of small variations in library volumes within the pool. In alopecia patients, the study followed how the peripheral blood TCR repertoire changed in vivo over primary and secondary sensitization to diphenylcyclopropenone (DPC), a hapten. Patient blood was sampled pre-sensitization (week 0) and at 2, 6 and about 24 weeks after DPC sensitization. For TCR sequencing, blood came from about 29 alopecia patients at anywhere from one to four time points (pre-sensitization, 2, 6 and 24 weeks). On the study overall, not on this receptor specifically: DPC sensitization did not change how many TCRs were above 1 in 1000 frequency, and no evidence was found of alterations in global repertoire structure. Patch test score was positively correlated with the number of PT1 expanded TCRs, with significance at thresholds 8, 16 and 32 but not at 4. Repeated subsampling changed both the strength of the expansion versus patch-test correlation and the threshold at which the correlation became significant. Compared with pre-sensitization or healthy control sets, expanded TCRs formed significantly more large CDR3 similarity clusters, which is consistent with antigen-driven responses. Because every patient had alopecia, a presumed autoimmune disease, the patients' immune response might differ from that of healthy individuals.

About this clonotype: Its antigen is still unknown. No clone much larger than this one lies a single base away; base qualities are absent.

In light of the paper, this sample's time point label describes: patch test 1, 2 weeks after DPC sensitization. Taken with the paper, the label for treatment or condition translates to: therapeutic diphenylcyclopropenone sensitization with weekly scalp DPC. Blood at each patch-test visit was drawn before the patch test was applied. Patients were eligible if aged 18 to 70, diagnosed with alopecia and judged suitable for DPC therapy, and pregnant patients were excluded. Unfractionated whole blood was collected in Tempus Blood RNA tubes, and total RNA was extracted from that blood. The library was made by RACE. TCRdb lists the instrument as NextSeq 500. During library preparation, unique molecular identifiers were attached to individual cDNA molecules so that TCRs could be counted in a quantitative, reproducible way. For every blood RNA sample, sequencing covered both the TCR alpha and TCR beta chains. The original pipeline was this. Samples had a median of approximately 93,000 TCRs, with a range from 23,224 to 690,600. V, J and CDR3 annotation of the TCR reads was carried out using the Decombinator software suite. Every sample was subsampled to the same number of TCRs (28,000) for the PS versus PT1 abundance plots. Expanded TCRs were defined as absent before sensitization and observed at least eight times at the 2-week time point. The public reads were quality trimmed at Q25 with fastp and then assembled into clones with MiXCR by TCRdb, keeping productive beta chains. Entries are consolidated by CDR3 protein sequence, retaining the most common genes and DNA. The V and J calls reflect TCRdb's pipeline rather than the authors' work. This sample holds more than 65,000 distinct CDR3 sequences; about 7.5% were observed only once. Of the sample, around 1.5% falls within the top ten clones.

V loses 3 bases of germline sequence and J loses 0 bases, and the interval between the two ends is 9 bases. Taken from cysteine to phenylalanine, the CDR3 has 16 residues. CDR3 DNA only is kept here, 48 bases in frame from base 1. CDR1 and CDR2 (ENHRY, SYGVKD) derive from the germline V gene. The sequence was obtained from a woman in her thirties with alopecia areata. Some clones in this sample may be carry-over from other donors' samples. The sequencing here drew on whole blood, taken in connection with sensitization to the hapten diphenylcyclopropenone (DPC). The receptor chain draws on TRBV10-3 and TRBJ2-6, with a tentative D gene TRBD2 over 6 matching bases. The CDR3 protein is CAISDGSNSGANVLTF. The sequenced DNA is TGTGCCATCAGTGACGGGAGTAACTCTGGGGCCAACGTCCTGACTTTC.